There are many counts of the clone carrying this TCR beta chain. Antigen unknown. This sample is drawn from a study of human T cells and chemical hapten exposure. Broader study findings: Controls formed significantly fewer large CDR3 similarity clusters than expanded TCRs did. Donor immune responses may differ from healthy people's, since all donors had alopecia.

The germline V gene encodes CDR1 DFQATT and CDR2 SNEGSKA (reference sequence). There are 14 residues in the CDR3. Trimming shortened V by 3 bases and J by 0 bases, and 6 bases separated the two germline ends. Each CDR3 protein is one row after TCRdb ran MiXCR on the RACE reads. Here the sample spans about 380,000 distinct CDR3 sequences, roughly 5% being singletons. The time point was: pre-sensitization, week 0. Treatment here: therapeutic diphenylcyclopropenone sensitization with weekly scalp DPC. The donor pool consisted of alopecia patients aged 18 to 70 years, considered suitable for DPC. The receptor was derived from a woman aged 45-65 years with alopecia areata. Some clones in this sample may be carry-over from other donors' samples. Sequences were derived from whole blood, sampled in connection with sensitization to the hapten diphenylcyclopropenone (DPC). V usage is TRBV20-1 and J usage is TRBJ1-6, with a weak D call TRBD1 (6 bases). CDR3 sequence: CSARDSSYNSPLHF. The CDR3 DNA follows: TGCAGTGCTAGGGACAGCTCCTATAATTCACCCCTCCACTTT.